The 14 T cell receptor beta chains reported below all come from one sample, sequenced in a study of tissue T cells after allogeneic stem cell transplantation. The protocol was immunoSEQ multiplex PCR, while the TCRdb copy is restricted to in-frame clones and leaves out a portion. The profile shows under 50,000 clones, more than 90% of them singletons. Specimen: blood, collected before transplantation. Receptor source: a woman aged 40-70 years who later had graft-versus-host disease after an allogeneic stem cell transplant.

The chain combines TRBV5-1 with TRBJ2-3; D unclear. CDR3 size: 16 residues. Germline CDR1 SGHRS, CDR2 YFSETQ. The V gene lost 0 bases and the J gene lost 3 bases, with 14 bases spanning the gap. The CDR3: CASSLGPSLSTDTQYF. DNA for the CDR3: TGCGCCAGCAGCTTGGGGCCATCCCTGTCAACAGATACGCAGTATTTT.

The chain couples TRBV19 to TRBJ2-1; 10 bases match TRBD2. Looked up from germline, CDR1 is LNHDA and CDR2 is SQIVND (reference sequence). This CDR3 has 14 residues. J lost 15 bases, V lost 5 bases, and 13 bases had no gene match. CDR3 nucleotides: TGTGCCAGTAGTTTAACTTTCAGCGGGAGGGCCTGGTTCTTC. Its protein is CASSLTFSGRAWFF. Combining the CDR3 with reference TRBV19 and TRBJ2-1 gives the whole variable domain DGGITQSPKYLFRKEGQNVTLSCEQNLNHDAMYWYRQDPGQGLRLIYYSQIVNDFQKGDIAEGYSVSREKKESFPLTVTSAQKNPTAFYLCASSLTFSGRAWFFGPGTRLTVL.

The chain has TRBV9 and TRBJ2-1; 14 bases agree with TRBD2. In germline, CDR1 is SGDLS, CDR2 YYNGEE. The CDR3 consists of 15 residues. Trimming took 7 bases from V and 8 from J; bases not matched to a gene: 8. The CDR3, as DNA: TGTGCCAGCGTAACCGGGACTAGCGGGAGTGATGAGCAGTTCTTC. Translating gives CASVTGTSGSDEQFF.

This clone turned up a few times. The chain recombines TRBV28 with TRBJ1-2, with D unclear. Germline CDR1 and CDR2: MDHEN and SYDVKM. The CDR3 length is 11 residues. V lost 6 bases to trimming and J lost 8 bases, with 10 bases between them. The DNA of the CDR3 is TGTGCCAGCAGCCTACAGCGCGGCTACACCTTC. It specifies CASSLQRGYTF.

The genes are TRBV29-1 and TRBJ2-3; 10 bases align to TRBD1. V lost 7 bases, J lost 4 bases, and 8 bases stayed unmatched. The CDR3 spans 14 residues. Germline-derived CDR1 and CDR2 are SQVTM and ANQGSEA. This chain's CDR3 is CSAGQGGDSDTQYF. The CDR3 coding sequence is TGCAGCGCCGGACAGGGGGGGGATTCAGATACGCAGTATTTT.

The gene calls are TRBV5-1 and TRBJ2-5; D gene ambiguous. The CDR3 contains 12 residues. Germline V CDR1 and CDR2: SGHRS, YFSETQ. Trimming left V 4 bases short and J 0 bases short, with 4 bases between. CDR3 DNA: TGCGCCAGCAGCGTAAACCAAGAGACCCAGTACTTC. Translating it yields CASSVNQETQYF.

The V and J genes are TRBV5-4 and TRBJ1-1, with D possibly being TRBD1 (6 bases). Trimming pared 6 bases from V and 0 bases from J, leaving 18 bases between. The CDR3 spans 16 residues. Germline-derived CDR1 and CDR2 are SGHNT and YYREEE (reference sequence). CDR3: CASTRGQGLLNTEAFF. DNA of the CDR3: TGTGCCAGCACCCGAGGGCAGGGGCTTCTGAACACTGAAGCTTTCTTT.

This sequence joins TRBV11-3 and TRBJ2-5; D gene uncertain. The germline V gene has CDR1 SGHNT and CDR2 YENEEA. The CDR3 covers 12 residues. Trimming removed 8 bases from V and 1 base from J, with 8 bases in between. The chain's CDR3 is CASSGSQETQYF. In nucleotides, the CDR3 is TGTGCCAGCTCCGGATCCCAAGAGACCCAGTACTTC.

The chain couples TRBV2 to TRBJ1-5; D remains unclear. Trimming took off 3 bases at V and 2 bases at J, with 11 bases between the two ends. Germline V gene sequence: CDR1 SNHLY, CDR2 FYNNEI. The CDR3 contains 15 residues. For the CDR3, the DNA is TGTGCCAGCAGTGATTTAGGGTTTCGCAATCAGCCCCAGCATTTT. Its translation: CASSDLGFRNQPQHF. The variable domain in full, with the rest retrieved from reference TRBV2 and TRBJ1-5, is EPEVTQTPSHQVTQMGQEVILRCVPISNHLYFYWYRQILGQKVEFLVSFYNNEISEKSEIFDDQFSVERPDGSNFTLKIRSTKLEDSAMYFCASSDLGFRNQPQHFGDGTRLSIL.

This chain joins TRBV9 and TRBJ2-1, with 8 bases matching TRBD2. This CDR3 comprises 15 residues. From germline, CDR1 is SGDLS and CDR2 YYNGEE. With V trimmed by 2 bases and J by 9 bases, 10 bases remained unmatched. CDR3 DNA sequence: TGTGCCAGCAGCGTTGATCAGCGGGAGATTACTGAGCAGTTCTTC. Its protein product is CASSVDQREITEQFF.

The chain joins TRBV7-3 to TRBJ1-2, with TRBD1 matching 12 bases. This CDR3 is 17 amino acids long. V trimming: 5 bases; J trimming: 7 bases; junction bases outside the gene matches: 14. Germline CDR1 and CDR2: SGHTA and FQGTGA. The CDR3 spells CASSPRIAGTGGAGYTF. DNA of the CDR3: TGTGCCAGCAGCCCCCGAATTGCCGGGACAGGGGGCGCTGGCTACACCTTC.

The chain uses TRBV29-1 and TRBJ2-3; no clear D gene. This CDR3 has 22 residues. Germline CDR1 reads SQVTM; CDR2 reads ANQGSEA. The V gene lost 1 base and the J gene lost 2 bases, with 34 bases spanning the gap. The CDR3 region is CSVEVGVVNHGAPVQYTDTQYF. DNA for the CDR3: TGCAGCGTTGAAGTTGGTGTGGTAAACCACGGAGCGCCCGTTCAATACACAGATACGCAGTATTTT.

V and J are TRBV20-1 and TRBJ2-7; the D is unclear. Per the germline V gene, CDR1 is DFQATT and CDR2 is SNEGSKA (reference sequence). The germline V and J ends were trimmed by 5 bases and 9 bases, with 11 bases remaining between them. The CDR3 has 10 residues. This CDR3 is CSALGEVQYF. In DNA, the CDR3 is TGCAGTGCTCTCGGAGAGGTGCAGTACTTC.

The CDR3 coding sequence is TGTGCCAGCAGTTACTATTCGGCGGGACTAGTCCACGAGCAGTACTTC. Amino acids: CASSYYSAGLVHEQYF. This chain uses TRBV6-2 or TRBV6-3 with TRBJ2-7; TRBD2 matches 8 bases. The CDR3 is 16 amino acids. After removal of 1 base from V and 5 bases from J, the junction contained 10 bases not matched to a gene. CDR1 MNHEY and CDR2 SVGEGT come from the germline V gene.